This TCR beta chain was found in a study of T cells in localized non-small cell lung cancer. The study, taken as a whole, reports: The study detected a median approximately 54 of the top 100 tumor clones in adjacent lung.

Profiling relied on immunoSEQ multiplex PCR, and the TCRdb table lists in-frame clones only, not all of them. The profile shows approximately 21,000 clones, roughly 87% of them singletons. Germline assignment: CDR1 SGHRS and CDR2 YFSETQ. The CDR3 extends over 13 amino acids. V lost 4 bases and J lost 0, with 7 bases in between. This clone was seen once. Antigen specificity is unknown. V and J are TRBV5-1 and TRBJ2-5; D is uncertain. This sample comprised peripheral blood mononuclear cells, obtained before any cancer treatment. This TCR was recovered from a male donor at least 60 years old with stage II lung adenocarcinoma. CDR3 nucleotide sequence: TGCGCCAGCAGCCATAAGTACCAAGAGACCCAGTACTTC. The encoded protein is CASSHKYQETQYF.